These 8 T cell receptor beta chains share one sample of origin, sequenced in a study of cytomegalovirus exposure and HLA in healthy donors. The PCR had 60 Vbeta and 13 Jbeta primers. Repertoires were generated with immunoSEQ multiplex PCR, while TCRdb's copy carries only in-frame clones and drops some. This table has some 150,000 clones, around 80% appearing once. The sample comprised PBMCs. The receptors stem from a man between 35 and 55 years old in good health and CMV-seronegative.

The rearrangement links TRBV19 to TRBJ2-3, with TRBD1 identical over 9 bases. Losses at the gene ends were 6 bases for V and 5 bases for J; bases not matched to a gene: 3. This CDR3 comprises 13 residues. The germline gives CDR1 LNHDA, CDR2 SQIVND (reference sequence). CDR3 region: CASSRDREDTQYF. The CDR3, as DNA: TGTGCCAGTAGCCGGGACAGGGAAGATACGCAGTATTTT.

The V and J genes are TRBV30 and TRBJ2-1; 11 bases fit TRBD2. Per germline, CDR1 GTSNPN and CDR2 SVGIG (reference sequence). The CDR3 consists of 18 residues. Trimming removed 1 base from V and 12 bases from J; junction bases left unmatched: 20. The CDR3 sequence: CAWSGTGGLAGGIRRQFF. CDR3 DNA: TGTGCCTGGAGTGGCACAGGGGGGCTAGCGGGAGGCATTCGAAGGCAGTTCTTC.

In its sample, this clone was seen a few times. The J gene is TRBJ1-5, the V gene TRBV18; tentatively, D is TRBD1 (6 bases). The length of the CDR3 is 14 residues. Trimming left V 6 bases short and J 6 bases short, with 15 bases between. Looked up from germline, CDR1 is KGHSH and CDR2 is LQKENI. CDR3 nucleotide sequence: TGTGCCAGCTCGCTACAGGGTTGGGCTCAGCCCCAGCATTTT. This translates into CASSLQGWAQPQHF.

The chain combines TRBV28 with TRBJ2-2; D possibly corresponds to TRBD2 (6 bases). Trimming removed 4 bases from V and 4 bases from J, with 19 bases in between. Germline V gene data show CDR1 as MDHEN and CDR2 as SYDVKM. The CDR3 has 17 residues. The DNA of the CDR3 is TGTGCCAGCAGTTCCCTAAACCTGGGACTTCCCACCGGGGAGCTGTTTTTT. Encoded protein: CASSSLNLGLPTGELFF.

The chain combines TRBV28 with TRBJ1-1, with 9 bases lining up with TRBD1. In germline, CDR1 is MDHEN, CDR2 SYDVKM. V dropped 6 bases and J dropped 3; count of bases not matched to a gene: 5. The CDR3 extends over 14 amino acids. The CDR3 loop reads CASRRDREDTEAFF. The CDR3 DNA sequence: TGTGCCAGCAGAAGGGACAGGGAGGACACTGAAGCTTTCTTT.

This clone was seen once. The CDR3 sequence is CASRSTSGVRYEQYF. For the CDR3, the DNA is TGTGCCAGCAGATCGACTAGCGGGGTGAGGTACGAGCAGTACTTC. The rearrangement joins TRBV5-8 to TRBJ2-7, with 11 bases fitting TRBD2. Germline V CDR1 and CDR2: SGHTS, YDEGEE. J was trimmed by 4 bases and V by 5 bases; bases with no gene match: 8. The length of the CDR3 is 15 residues.

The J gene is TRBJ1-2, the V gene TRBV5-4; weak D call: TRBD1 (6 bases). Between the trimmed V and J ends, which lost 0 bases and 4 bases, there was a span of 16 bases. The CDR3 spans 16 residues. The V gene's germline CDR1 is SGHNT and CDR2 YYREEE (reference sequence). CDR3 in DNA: TGTGCCAGCAGCTTGGCCAATTACAGGGTGGGCTATGGCTACACCTTC. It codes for CASSLANYRVGYGYTF.

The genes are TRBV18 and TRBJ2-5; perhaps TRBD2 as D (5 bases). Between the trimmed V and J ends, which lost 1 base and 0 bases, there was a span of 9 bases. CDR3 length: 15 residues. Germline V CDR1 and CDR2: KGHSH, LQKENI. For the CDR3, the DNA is TGTGCCAGCTCACCACTAAAAGCGGACCAAGAGACCCAGTACTTC. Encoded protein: CASSPLKADQETQYF.